This is a list of T cell receptor beta chains from one sample in a study of shared clonotypes between healthy human individuals. Using immunoSEQ multiplex PCR, the repertoire was profiled, and TCRdb retains in-frame clones only, with some absent. This sample has more than 850,000 clones, with around three quarters found just once. The material sequenced was memory CD4+ T cells from PBMCs. The receptors stem from a man in his late teens or twenties in good health. Some clones in this sample may be carry-over from other donors' samples. The CDR3 runs from the conserved cysteine through the conserved F or W. The order of the fields is V gene, J gene, clone size, D gene, CDR3 length, CDR3 DNA, CDR3 protein. D genes are given only for firm matches. Not every row has a clone size; where given, it reads once, few, many or a size class.

V gene: TRBV2; J gene: TRBJ2-7; clone size: -; D gene: -; CDR3 length: 15; CDR3 DNA: TGTGCCAGCAGGAAAGGGGCTAGCGTCTCCTACGAGCAGTACTTC; CDR3 protein: CASRKGASVSYEQYF
V gene: TRBV2; J gene: TRBJ2-7; clone size: -; D gene: TRBD2; CDR3 length: 13; CDR3 DNA: TGTGCCAGCGCGGGACTAGCGGGCGACGAGCAGTACTTC; CDR3 protein: CASAGLAGDEQYF
V gene: TRBV2; J gene: TRBJ1-2; clone size: -; D gene: -; CDR3 length: 13; CDR3 DNA: TGTGCCAGCAGTTCGGGGGTTTTTAATGGCTACACCTTC; CDR3 protein: CASSSGVFNGYTF
V gene: TRBV7-8; J gene: TRBJ2-7; clone size: -; D gene: -; CDR3 length: 14; CDR3 DNA: TGTGCCAGCAGCTCCCCAGGAAAGACCTACGAGCAGTACTTC; CDR3 protein: CASSSPGKTYEQYF
V gene: TRBV28; J gene: TRBJ2-2; clone size: -; D gene: -; CDR3 length: 16; CDR3 DNA: TGTGCCAGCAGACACCCCGGGGGCCCGAACACCGGGGAGCTGTTTTTT; CDR3 protein: CASRHPGGPNTGELFF
V gene: TRBV5-1; J gene: TRBJ2-7; clone size: once; D gene: TRBD1; CDR3 length: 14; CDR3 DNA: TGCGCCAGCAGCCTGCGGACAGGGGGAACGGAGCAGTACTTC; CDR3 protein: CASSLRTGGTEQYF
V gene: TRBV4-3; J gene: TRBJ2-5; clone size: -; D gene: TRBD1; CDR3 length: 13; CDR3 DNA: TGCGCCAGCAGCCAAAACAGGGGTGTTGCCCAGTACTTC; CDR3 protein: CASSQNRGVAQYF
V gene: TRBV11-1; J gene: TRBJ2-3; clone size: -; D gene: TRBD2; CDR3 length: 15; CDR3 DNA: TGTGCCAGCAGCAAACTACGGGAGGACATAGATACGCAGTATTTT; CDR3 protein: CASSKLREDIDTQYF
V gene: TRBV28; J gene: TRBJ1-3; clone size: -; D gene: -; CDR3 length: 15; CDR3 DNA: TGTGCCAGCAGCCCCGTTTCGGGCACTGGAAACACCATATATTTT; CDR3 protein: CASSPVSGTGNTIYF
V gene: TRBV5-1; J gene: TRBJ2-1; clone size: -; D gene: TRBD2; CDR3 length: 17; CDR3 DNA: TGCGCCAGCAGCTTGGCTGCGGGGGTAGGGTCCTACAATGAGCAGTTCTTC; CDR3 protein: CASSLAAGVGSYNEQFF
V gene: TRBV7-3; J gene: TRBJ2-5; clone size: -; D gene: -; CDR3 length: 15; CDR3 DNA: TGTGCCAGCAGCTCCGACGGGAGCCGGGGAGAGACCCAGTACTTC; CDR3 protein: CASSSDGSRGETQYF
V gene: TRBV11-2; J gene: TRBJ2-1; clone size: -; D gene: TRBD2; CDR3 length: 17; CDR3 DNA: TGTGCCAGCAGCCCGTTCCGGACTAGCGGGAGTACGGATGAGCAGTTCTTC; CDR3 protein: CASSPFRTSGSTDEQFF
V gene: TRBV4-3; J gene: TRBJ2-5; clone size: -; D gene: -; CDR3 length: 14; CDR3 DNA: TGCGCCAGCAGCTTGGGACGTAACCAAGAGACCCAGTACTTC; CDR3 protein: CASSLGRNQETQYF
V gene: TRBV5-1; J gene: TRBJ2-7; clone size: few; D gene: TRBD1; CDR3 length: 15; CDR3 DNA: TGCGCCAGCAGCCTAGGACAGGGGGAGAGCTACGAGCAGTACTTC; CDR3 protein: CASSLGQGESYEQYF
V gene: TRBV5-4; J gene: TRBJ1-4; clone size: -; D gene: -; CDR3 length: 14; CDR3 DNA: TGTGCCAGCAGCCTGACCGGGACAAGTGAAAAACTGTTTTTT; CDR3 protein: CASSLTGTSEKLFF
V gene: TRBV5-1; J gene: TRBJ2-3; clone size: -; D gene: -; CDR3 length: 14; CDR3 DNA: TGCGCCAGCAGCTTGCAGGGAGAGACAGATACGCAGTATTTT; CDR3 protein: CASSLQGETDTQYF
V gene: TRBV28; J gene: TRBJ1-2; clone size: -; D gene: TRBD1; CDR3 length: 14; CDR3 DNA: TGTGCCAGCAGTATTAGAGGGGGCTTAAATGGCTACACCTTC; CDR3 protein: CASSIRGGLNGYTF
V gene: TRBV7-9; J gene: TRBJ2-6; clone size: -; D gene: -; CDR3 length: 14; CDR3 DNA: TGTGCCAGCAGCTTTATCTCTGGGGCCAACGTCCTGACTTTC; CDR3 protein: CASSFISGANVLTF
V gene: TRBV2; J gene: TRBJ2-5; clone size: -; D gene: -; CDR3 length: 12; CDR3 DNA: TGTGCCAGCAGTGAGTCTACAGGGACCCAGTACTTC; CDR3 protein: CASSESTGTQYF
V gene: TRBV5-1; J gene: TRBJ1-4; clone size: few; D gene: -; CDR3 length: 17; CDR3 DNA: TGCGCCAGCAGCTTAAATCAACAGGGTTATTCGAGTGAAAAACTGTTTTTT; CDR3 protein: CASSLNQQGYSSEKLFF
V gene: TRBV5-5; J gene: TRBJ2-7; clone size: once; D gene: -; CDR3 length: 13; CDR3 DNA: TGTGCCAGCAGCAGGGACTTCTCCTACGAGCAGTACTTC; CDR3 protein: CASSRDFSYEQYF
V gene: TRBV28; J gene: TRBJ1-5; clone size: few; D gene: -; CDR3 length: 14; CDR3 DNA: TGTGCCAGCAGTTTATATTCGGGGTCTCAGCCCCAGCATTTT; CDR3 protein: CASSLYSGSQPQHF
V gene: TRBV2; J gene: TRBJ2-2; clone size: -; D gene: TRBD2; CDR3 length: 14; CDR3 DNA: TGTGCCAGCACCGCGGGAGCGAACACCGGGGAGCTGTTTTTT; CDR3 protein: CASTAGANTGELFF
V gene: TRBV28; J gene: TRBJ2-7; clone size: -; D gene: -; CDR3 length: 13; CDR3 DNA: TGTGCCAGCACGGACGGATTAACCTACGAGCAGTACTTC; CDR3 protein: CASTDGLTYEQYF
V gene: TRBV5-1; J gene: TRBJ1-2; clone size: -; D gene: -; CDR3 length: 15; CDR3 DNA: TGCGCCAGCAGCTTGCTGACAGAGGGGGTGTATGGCTACACCTTC; CDR3 protein: CASSLLTEGVYGYTF
V gene: TRBV5-1; J gene: TRBJ2-7; clone size: -; D gene: -; CDR3 length: 15; CDR3 DNA: TGCGCCAGCAGCTTGGGGTCGGGAAATGCCTACGAGCAGTACTTC; CDR3 protein: CASSLGSGNAYEQYF
V gene: TRBV5-1; J gene: TRBJ1-1; clone size: few; D gene: -; CDR3 length: 16; CDR3 DNA: TGCGCCAGCAGCTTGGCGCTGGGGACGGGGAACACTGAAGCTTTCTTT; CDR3 protein: CASSLALGTGNTEAFF
V gene: TRBV18; J gene: TRBJ2-7; clone size: many; D gene: -; CDR3 length: 17; CDR3 DNA: TGTGCCAGCTCCCTGACGGCCGCGGTCCCCAAATCCTACGAGCAGTACTTC; CDR3 protein: CASSLTAAVPKSYEQYF
V gene: TRBV19; J gene: TRBJ1-4; clone size: -; D gene: TRBD1; CDR3 length: 14; CDR3 DNA: TGTGCCAGTAGTATTTCGGACAGGGGTGAAAAACTGTTTTTT; CDR3 protein: CASSISDRGEKLFF
V gene: TRBV6-1; J gene: TRBJ1-3; clone size: few; D gene: -; CDR3 length: 14; CDR3 DNA: TGTGCCACCGGCGTTTGGGGGTCTGGAAACACCATATATTTT; CDR3 protein: CATGVWGSGNTIYF
V gene: TRBV2; J gene: TRBJ2-1; clone size: -; D gene: TRBD1; CDR3 length: 18; CDR3 DNA: TGTGCCAGCACTATTTTCCCCCCACGGGACAGGGCCTACAATGAGCAGTTCTTC; CDR3 protein: CASTIFPPRDRAYNEQFF
V gene: TRBV7-9; J gene: TRBJ2-3; clone size: -; D gene: -; CDR3 length: 13; CDR3 DNA: TGTGCCAGCAGCTTCCACAGCACAGATACGCAGTATTTT; CDR3 protein: CASSFHSTDTQYF
V gene: TRBV4-3; J gene: TRBJ1-4; clone size: -; D gene: -; CDR3 length: 15; CDR3 DNA: TGCGCCAGCAGCCAAGAGGTCGGGACACTTCAAAAACTGTTTTTT; CDR3 protein: CASSQEVGTLQKLFF
V gene: TRBV7-8; J gene: TRBJ2-7; clone size: -; D gene: TRBD2; CDR3 length: 17; CDR3 DNA: TGTGCCAGCAGCTTAGCGCGGGGGACGGGGGACTCCTACGAGCAGTACTTC; CDR3 protein: CASSLARGTGDSYEQYF
V gene: TRBV2; J gene: TRBJ2-1; clone size: -; D gene: TRBD2; CDR3 length: 14; CDR3 DNA: TGTGCCAGCAGTGATGGGCGGGAGTACAATGAGCAGTTCTTC; CDR3 protein: CASSDGREYNEQFF